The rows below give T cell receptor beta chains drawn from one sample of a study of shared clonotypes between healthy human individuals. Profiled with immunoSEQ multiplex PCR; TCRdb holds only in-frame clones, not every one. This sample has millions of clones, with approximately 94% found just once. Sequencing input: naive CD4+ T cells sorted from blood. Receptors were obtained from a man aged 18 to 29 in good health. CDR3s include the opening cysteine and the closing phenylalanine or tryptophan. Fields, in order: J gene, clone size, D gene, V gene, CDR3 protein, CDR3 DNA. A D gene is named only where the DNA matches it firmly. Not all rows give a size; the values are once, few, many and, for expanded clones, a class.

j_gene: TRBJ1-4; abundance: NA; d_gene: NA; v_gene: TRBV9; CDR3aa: CASSVDLLPPSTNEKLFF; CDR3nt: TGTGCCAGCAGCGTAGACCTCCTACCGCCCTCAACTAATGAAAAACTGTTTTTT
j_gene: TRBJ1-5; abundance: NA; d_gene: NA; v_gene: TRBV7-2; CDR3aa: CASSFGSNQPQHF; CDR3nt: TGTGCCAGCAGCTTCGGGAGCAATCAGCCCCAGCATTTT
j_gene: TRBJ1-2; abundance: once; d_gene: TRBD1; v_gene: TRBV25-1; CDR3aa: CASSDLDRADGYTF; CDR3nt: TGTGCCAGCAGTGATTTAGACAGGGCGGATGGCTACACCTTC
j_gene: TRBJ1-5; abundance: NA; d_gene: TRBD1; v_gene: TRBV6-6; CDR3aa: CASSTEDRGDQPQHF; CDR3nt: TGTGCCAGCAGTACAGAGGACAGGGGGGATCAGCCCCAGCATTTT
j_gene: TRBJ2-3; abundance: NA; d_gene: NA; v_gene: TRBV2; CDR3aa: CASSEALVGYF; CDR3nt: TGTGCCAGCAGTGAAGCCCTCGTAGGGTATTTT
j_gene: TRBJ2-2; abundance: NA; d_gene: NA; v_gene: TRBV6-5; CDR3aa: CASSYSGILTGELFF; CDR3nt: TGTGCCAGCAGTTACTCCGGGATCCTCACCGGGGAGCTGTTTTTT
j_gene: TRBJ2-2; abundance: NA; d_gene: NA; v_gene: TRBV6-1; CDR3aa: CASSEMWSGASTGELFF; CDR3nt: TGTGCCAGCAGTGAAATGTGGTCGGGGGCTTCCACCGGGGAGCTGTTTTTT
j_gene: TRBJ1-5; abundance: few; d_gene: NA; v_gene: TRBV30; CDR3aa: CAWSSPSAQPQHF; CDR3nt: TGTGCCTGGAGTTCCCCTTCGGCCCAGCCCCAGCATTTT
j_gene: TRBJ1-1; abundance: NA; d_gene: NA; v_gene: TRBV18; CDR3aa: CASSPLDSRFNEAFF; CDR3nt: TGTGCCAGCTCACCCCTCGACAGCCGCTTTAATGAAGCTTTCTTT
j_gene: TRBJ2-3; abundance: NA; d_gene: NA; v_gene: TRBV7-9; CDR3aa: CASSSLGTDTQYF; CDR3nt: TGTGCCAGCAGCTCCCTAGGGACAGATACGCAGTATTTT
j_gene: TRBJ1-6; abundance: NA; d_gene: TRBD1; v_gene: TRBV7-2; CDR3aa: CASSHFPGQGGSPLHF; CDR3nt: TGTGCCAGCAGCCACTTTCCGGGACAGGGGGGCTCACCCCTCCACTTT
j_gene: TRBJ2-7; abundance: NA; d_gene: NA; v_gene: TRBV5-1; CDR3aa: CASSSTGSGEQYF; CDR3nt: TGCGCCAGCAGCTCGACGGGCAGCGGCGAGCAGTACTTC
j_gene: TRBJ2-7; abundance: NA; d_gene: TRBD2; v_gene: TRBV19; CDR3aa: CASSIYGLAVSSVYEQYF; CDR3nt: TGTGCCAGTAGTATATATGGACTAGCGGTTTCATCAGTATACGAGCAGTACTTC
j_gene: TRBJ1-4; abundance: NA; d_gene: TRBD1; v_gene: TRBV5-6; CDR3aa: CASSLGTYRGLNEKLFF; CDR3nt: TGTGCCAGCAGCTTGGGAACCTACAGGGGGCTGAATGAAAAACTGTTTTTT
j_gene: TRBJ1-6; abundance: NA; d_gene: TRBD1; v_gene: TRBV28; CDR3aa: CASSTPGQGQGSPLHF; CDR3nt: TGTGCCAGCAGTACCCCGGGACAGGGACAAGGTTCACCCCTCCACTTT
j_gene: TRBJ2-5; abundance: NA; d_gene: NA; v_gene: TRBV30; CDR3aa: CAWSLAGRETQYF; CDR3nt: TGTGCCTGGAGTCTTGCGGGAAGGGAGACCCAGTACTTC
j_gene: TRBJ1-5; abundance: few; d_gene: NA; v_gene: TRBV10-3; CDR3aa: CAISEGGVNQPQHF; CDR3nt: TGTGCCATCAGTGAGGGCGGGGTCAATCAGCCCCAGCATTTT
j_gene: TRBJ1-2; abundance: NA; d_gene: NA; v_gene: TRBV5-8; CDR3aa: CASSLASLGESGYTF; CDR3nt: TGTGCCAGCAGCTTGGCTAGTCTTGGAGAGAGTGGCTACACCTTC
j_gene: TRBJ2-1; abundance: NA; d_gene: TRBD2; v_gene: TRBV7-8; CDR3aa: CASSPELAGGPSGYNEQFF; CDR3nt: TGTGCCAGCAGCCCCGAACTAGCGGGAGGGCCCAGTGGCTACAATGAGCAGTTCTTC
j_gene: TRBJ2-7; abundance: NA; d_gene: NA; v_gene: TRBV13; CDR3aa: CASSFHGELRYEQYF; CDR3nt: TGTGCCAGCAGCTTCCATGGGGAGTTAAGGTACGAGCAGTACTTC
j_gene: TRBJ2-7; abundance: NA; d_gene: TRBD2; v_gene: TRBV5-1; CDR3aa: CASSPGLAGGEQYF; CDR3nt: TGCGCCAGCAGCCCTGGACTAGCGGGGGGCGAGCAGTACTTC
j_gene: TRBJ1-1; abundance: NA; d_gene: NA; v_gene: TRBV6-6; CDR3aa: CASSYESGRSTEAFF; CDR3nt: TGTGCCAGCAGTTACGAGTCCGGCCGGAGCACTGAAGCTTTCTTT
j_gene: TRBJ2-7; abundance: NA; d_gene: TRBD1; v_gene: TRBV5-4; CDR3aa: CASSLAGQGAHEQYF; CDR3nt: TGTGCCAGCAGCTTGGCCGGACAGGGGGCCCACGAGCAGTACTTC
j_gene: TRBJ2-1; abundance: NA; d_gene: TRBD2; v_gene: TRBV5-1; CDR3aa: CASSLGLAGGLSYNEQFF; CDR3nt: TGCGCCAGCAGCCTAGGACTAGCGGGGGGTCTATCCTACAATGAGCAGTTCTTC
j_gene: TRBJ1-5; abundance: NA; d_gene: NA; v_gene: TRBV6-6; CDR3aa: CASSSYPSSNQPQHF; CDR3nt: TGTGCCAGCAGTTCATACCCAAGTAGCAATCAGCCCCAGCATTTT
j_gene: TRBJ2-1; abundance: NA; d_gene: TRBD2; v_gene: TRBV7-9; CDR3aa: CASSRGTSGTYNEQFF; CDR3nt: TGTGCCAGCAGTCGGGGGACTAGCGGAACCTACAATGAGCAGTTCTTC
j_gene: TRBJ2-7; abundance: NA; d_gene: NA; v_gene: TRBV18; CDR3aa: CASSAQGLTGYF; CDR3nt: TGTGCCAGCTCAGCCCAGGGACTCACGGGGTACTTC
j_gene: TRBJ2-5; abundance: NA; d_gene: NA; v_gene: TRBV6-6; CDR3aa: CASSSTSETQYF; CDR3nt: TGTGCCAGCAGTTCGACTTCAGAGACCCAGTACTTC
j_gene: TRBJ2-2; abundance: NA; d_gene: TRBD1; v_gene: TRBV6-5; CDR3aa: CASSFRDRSNTGELFF; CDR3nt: TGTGCCAGCAGTTTCCGGGACAGGTCGAACACCGGGGAGCTGTTTTTT
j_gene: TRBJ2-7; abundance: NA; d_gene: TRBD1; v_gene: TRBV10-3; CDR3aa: CAISESTGSYEQYF; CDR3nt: TGTGCCATCAGTGAGTCGACAGGGTCCTACGAGCAGTACTTC
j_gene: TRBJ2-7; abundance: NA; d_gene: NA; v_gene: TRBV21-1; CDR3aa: CASSSRVGQVPYEQYF; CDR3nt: TGTGCCAGCAGCTCAAGGGTAGGACAGGTGCCCTACGAGCAGTACTTC
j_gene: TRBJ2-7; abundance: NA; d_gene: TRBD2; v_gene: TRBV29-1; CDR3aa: CSVEEGTIRSEQYF; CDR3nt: TGCAGCGTTGAAGAAGGGACTATTAGAAGCGAGCAGTACTTC
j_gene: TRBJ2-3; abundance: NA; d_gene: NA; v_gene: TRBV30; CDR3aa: CAWSAKDTQYF; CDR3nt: TGTGCCTGGAGTGCTAAAGATACGCAGTATTTT
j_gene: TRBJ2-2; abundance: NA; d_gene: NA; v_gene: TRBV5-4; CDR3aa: CASSLRGLTGGELFF; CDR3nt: TGTGCCAGCAGCTTGCGCGGTCTCACAGGGGGGGAGCTGTTTTTT
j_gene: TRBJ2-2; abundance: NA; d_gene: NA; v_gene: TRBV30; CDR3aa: CACLGQENTGELFF; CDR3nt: TGTGCCTGCTTAGGGCAGGAGAACACCGGGGAGCTGTTTTTT
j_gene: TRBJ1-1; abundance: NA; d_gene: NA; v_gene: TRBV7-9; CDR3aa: CASSFQTRTDGAFF; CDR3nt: TGTGCCAGCAGCTTCCAGACACGGACCGACGGAGCTTTCTTT
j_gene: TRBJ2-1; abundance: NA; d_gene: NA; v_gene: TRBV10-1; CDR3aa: CASSESGGSYNEQFF; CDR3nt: TGCGCCAGCAGTGAGTCAGGGGGGTCCTACAATGAGCAGTTCTTC
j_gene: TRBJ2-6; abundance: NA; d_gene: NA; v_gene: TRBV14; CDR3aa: CASRLGPGGANVLTF; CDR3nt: TGTGCCAGCAGGCTCGGGCCCGGTGGGGCCAACGTCCTGACTTTC
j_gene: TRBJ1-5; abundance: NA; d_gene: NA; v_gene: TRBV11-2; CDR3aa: CASSFSDNQPQHF; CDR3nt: TGTGCCAGCAGCTTTAGCGACAATCAGCCCCAGCATTTT
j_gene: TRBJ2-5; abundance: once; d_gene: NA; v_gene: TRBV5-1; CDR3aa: CASSLGGSKETQYF; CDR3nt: TGCGCCAGCAGTCTTGGGGGTAGTAAAGAGACCCAGTACTTC